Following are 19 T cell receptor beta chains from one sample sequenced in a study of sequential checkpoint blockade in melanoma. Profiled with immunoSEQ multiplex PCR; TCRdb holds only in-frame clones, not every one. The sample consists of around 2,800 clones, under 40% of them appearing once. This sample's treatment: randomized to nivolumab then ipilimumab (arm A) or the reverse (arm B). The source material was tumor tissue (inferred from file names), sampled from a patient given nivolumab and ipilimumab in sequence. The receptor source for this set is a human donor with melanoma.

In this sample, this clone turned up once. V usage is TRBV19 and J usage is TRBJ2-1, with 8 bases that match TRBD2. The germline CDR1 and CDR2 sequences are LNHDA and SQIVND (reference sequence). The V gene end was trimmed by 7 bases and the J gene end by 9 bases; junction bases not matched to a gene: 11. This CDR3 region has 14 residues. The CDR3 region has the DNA TGTGCCAGTATTCAACGGGGGGGAATCGGTGAGCAGTTCTTC. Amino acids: CASIQRGGIGEQFF.

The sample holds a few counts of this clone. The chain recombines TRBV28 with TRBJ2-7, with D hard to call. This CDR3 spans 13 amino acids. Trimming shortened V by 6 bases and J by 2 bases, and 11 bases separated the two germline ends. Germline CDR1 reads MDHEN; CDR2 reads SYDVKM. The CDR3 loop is CASRRSEPYEQYF. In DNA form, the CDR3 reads TGTGCCAGCAGAAGGAGTGAGCCCTACGAGCAGTACTTC.

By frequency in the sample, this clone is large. Here the CDR3 reads CASSLGGRPGANVLTF. The CDR3 region has the DNA TGTGCCAGCAGCTTAGGGGGCAGGCCTGGGGCCAACGTCCTGACTTTC. This chain connects TRBV11-3 to TRBJ2-6; TRBD1 might be the D (5 bases). The V gene lost 1 base and the J gene lost 2 bases, with 9 bases spanning the gap. Germline V gene sequence: CDR1 SGHNT, CDR2 YENEEA. CDR3 length: 16 amino acids. Using reference TRBV11-3 and TRBJ2-6 for the parts outside the CDR3, the full variable domain is EAGVVQSPRYKIIEKKQPVAFWCNPISGHNTLYWYLQNLGQGPELLIRYENEEAVDDSQLPKDRFSAERLKGVDSTLKIQPAELGDSAVYLCASSLGGRPGANVLTFGAGSRLTVL.

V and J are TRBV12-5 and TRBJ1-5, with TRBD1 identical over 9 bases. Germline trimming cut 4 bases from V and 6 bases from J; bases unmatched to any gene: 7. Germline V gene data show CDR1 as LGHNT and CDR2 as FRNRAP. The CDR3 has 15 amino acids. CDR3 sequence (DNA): TGTGCTAGTGGTTCAGGAACAGGGGGCGGTCAGCCCCAGCATTTT. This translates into CASGSGTGGGQPQHF.

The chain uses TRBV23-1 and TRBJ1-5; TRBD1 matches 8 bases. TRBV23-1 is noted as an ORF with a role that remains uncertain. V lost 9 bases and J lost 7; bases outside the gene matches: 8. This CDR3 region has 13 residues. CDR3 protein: CARSMTGVQPQHF. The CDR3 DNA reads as TGCGCCAGAAGCATGACAGGGGTCCAGCCCCAGCATTTT.

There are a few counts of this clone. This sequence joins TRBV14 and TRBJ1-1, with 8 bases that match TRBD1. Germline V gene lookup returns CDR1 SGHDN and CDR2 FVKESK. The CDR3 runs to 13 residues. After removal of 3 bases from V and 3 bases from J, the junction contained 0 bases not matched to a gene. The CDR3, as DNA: TGTGCCAGCAGCCAGACAGGGGACACTGAAGCTTTCTTT. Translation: CASSQTGDTEAFF.

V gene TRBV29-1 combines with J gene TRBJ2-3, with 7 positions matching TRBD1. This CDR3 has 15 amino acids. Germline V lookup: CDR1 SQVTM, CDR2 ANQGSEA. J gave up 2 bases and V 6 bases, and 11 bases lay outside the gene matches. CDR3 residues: CSVRGRQGATDTQYF. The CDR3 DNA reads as TGCAGCGTGAGGGGGCGGCAGGGAGCCACAGATACGCAGTATTTT.

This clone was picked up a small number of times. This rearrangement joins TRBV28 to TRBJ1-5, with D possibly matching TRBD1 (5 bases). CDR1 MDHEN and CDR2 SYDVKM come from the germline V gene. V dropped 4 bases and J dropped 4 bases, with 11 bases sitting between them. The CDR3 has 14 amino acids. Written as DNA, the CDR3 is TGTGCCAGCAGTTCCGGACACCTTAATCAGCCCCAGCATTTT. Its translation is CASSSGHLNQPQHF.

The CDR3 DNA reads TGTGCCTCCGAGGACAGGGTACATCAGCCCCAGCATTTT. Protein product: CASEDRVHQPQHF. This chain uses TRBV19 with TRBJ1-5, with 8 bases lining up with TRBD1. The CDR3 is 13 amino acids. The trim removed 11 bases at V and 5 bases at J, leaving 8 bases unmatched. Germline CDR1 reads LNHDA; CDR2 reads SQIVND (reference sequence).

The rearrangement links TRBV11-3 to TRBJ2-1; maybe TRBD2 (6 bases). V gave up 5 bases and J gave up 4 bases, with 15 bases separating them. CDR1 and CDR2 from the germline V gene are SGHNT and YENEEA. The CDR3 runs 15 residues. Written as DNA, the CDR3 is TGTGCCAGCAGCGTTTCCGGGACTCTTTACAATGAGCAGTTCTTC. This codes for CASSVSGTLYNEQFF.

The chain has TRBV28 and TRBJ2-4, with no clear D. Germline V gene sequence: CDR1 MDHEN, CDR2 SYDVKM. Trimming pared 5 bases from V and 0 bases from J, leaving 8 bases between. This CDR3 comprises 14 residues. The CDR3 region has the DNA TGTGCCAGCAGTCCGGACCCAGCCAAAAACATTCAGTACTTC. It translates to CASSPDPAKNIQYF.

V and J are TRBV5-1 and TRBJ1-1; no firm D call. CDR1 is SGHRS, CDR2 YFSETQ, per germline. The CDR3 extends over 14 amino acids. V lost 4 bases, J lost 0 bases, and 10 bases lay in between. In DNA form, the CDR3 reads TGCGCCAGCAGCGTCACTGGGATGAACACTGAAGCTTTCTTT. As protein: CASSVTGMNTEAFF.

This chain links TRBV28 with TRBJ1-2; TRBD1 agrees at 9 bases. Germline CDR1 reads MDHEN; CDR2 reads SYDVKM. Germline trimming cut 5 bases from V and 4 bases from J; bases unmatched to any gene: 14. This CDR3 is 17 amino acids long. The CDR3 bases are TGTGCCAGCAGTCTCCCGGGACAGGGCTTGAACGGCTATGGCTACACCTTC. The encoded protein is CASSLPGQGLNGYGYTF.

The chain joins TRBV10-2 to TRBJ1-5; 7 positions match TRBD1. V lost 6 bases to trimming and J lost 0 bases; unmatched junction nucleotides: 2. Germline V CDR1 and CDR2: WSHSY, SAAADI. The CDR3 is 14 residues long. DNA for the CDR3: TGCGCCAGCAGGGGGACAGATAGCAATCAGCCCCAGCATTTT. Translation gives CASRGTDSNQPQHF.

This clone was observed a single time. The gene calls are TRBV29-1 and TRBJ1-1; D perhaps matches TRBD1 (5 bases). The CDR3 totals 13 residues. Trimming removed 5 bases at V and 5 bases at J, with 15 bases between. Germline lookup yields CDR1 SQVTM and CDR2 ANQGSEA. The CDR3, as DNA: TGCAGCGTTCCCCCCCAGGGAGTAACTGAAGCTTTCTTT. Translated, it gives CSVPPQGVTEAFF.

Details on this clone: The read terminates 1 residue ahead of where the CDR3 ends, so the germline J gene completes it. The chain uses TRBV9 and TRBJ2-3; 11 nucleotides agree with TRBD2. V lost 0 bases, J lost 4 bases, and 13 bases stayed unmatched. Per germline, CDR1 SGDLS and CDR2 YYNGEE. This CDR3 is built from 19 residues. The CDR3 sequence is CASSVAPSGLAGGSDTQYF. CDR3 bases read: TGTGCCAGCAGCGTAGCTCCTAGCGGGCTAGCGGGGGGCTCAGATACGCAGTAT.

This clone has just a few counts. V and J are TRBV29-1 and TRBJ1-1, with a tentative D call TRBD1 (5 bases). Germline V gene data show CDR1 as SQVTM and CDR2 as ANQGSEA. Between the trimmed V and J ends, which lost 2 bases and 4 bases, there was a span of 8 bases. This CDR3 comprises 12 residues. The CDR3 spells CSVEWQGTEAFF. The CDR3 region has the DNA TGCAGCGTTGAATGGCAGGGCACTGAAGCTTTCTTT.

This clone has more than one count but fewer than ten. The CDR3 DNA is TGTGCCAGCAGCGTAGTTAGCTCCGGGGAGCTGTTTTTT. This translates into CASSVVSSGELFF. The gene calls are TRBV9 and TRBJ2-2; D not certain. The germline V gene encodes CDR1 SGDLS and CDR2 YYNGEE. The CDR3 is 13 residues long. With 0 bases removed from V and 6 bases from J, the gap between germline ends came to 6 bases. Together with reference TRBV9 and TRBJ2-2, the CDR3 gives the full variable domain: DSGVTQTPKHLITATGQRVTLRCSPRSGDLSVYWYQQSLDQGLQFLIQYYNGEERAKGNILERFSAQQFPDLHSELNLSSLELGDSALYFCASSVVSSGELFFGEGSRLTVL.

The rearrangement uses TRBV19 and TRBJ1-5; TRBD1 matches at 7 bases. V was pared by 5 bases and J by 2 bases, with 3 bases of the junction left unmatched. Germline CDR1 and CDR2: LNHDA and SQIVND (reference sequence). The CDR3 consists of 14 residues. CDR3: CASSSTGGNQPQHF. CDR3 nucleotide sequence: TGTGCCAGTAGTTCCACAGGGGGCAATCAGCCCCAGCATTTT.